This TCR beta chain was captured in a study of cytomegalovirus exposure and HLA in healthy donors. The PCR was carried out with 60 Vbeta primers and 13 Jbeta primers. Profiled with immunoSEQ multiplex PCR; TCRdb holds only in-frame clones, not every one. The sample carries tens of thousands of clones, roughly four fifths recorded once. V lost 9 bases, J lost 5 bases, and 19 bases lay in between. Germline assignment: CDR1 WNHNN and CDR2 SYGVQD (reference sequence). There are 14 residues in the CDR3. Input material: PBMCs. This chain connects TRBV10-1 to TRBJ2-5; D is unclear. The origin of this receptor is an older man in good health and CMV-seronegative. The CDR3 region is CARGGMVAQETQYF. The CDR3 coding sequence is TGCGCCAGGGGTGGTATGGTAGCCCAGGAGACCCAGTACTTC.